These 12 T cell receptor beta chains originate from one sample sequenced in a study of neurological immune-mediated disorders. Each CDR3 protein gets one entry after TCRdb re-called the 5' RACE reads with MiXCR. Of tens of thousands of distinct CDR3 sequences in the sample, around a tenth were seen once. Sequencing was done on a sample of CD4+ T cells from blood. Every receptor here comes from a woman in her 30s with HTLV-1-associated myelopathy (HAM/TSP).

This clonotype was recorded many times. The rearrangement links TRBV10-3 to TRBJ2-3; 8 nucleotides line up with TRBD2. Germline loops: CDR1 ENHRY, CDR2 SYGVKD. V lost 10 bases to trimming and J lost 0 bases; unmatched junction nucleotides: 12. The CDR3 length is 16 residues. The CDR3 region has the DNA TGTGCCACTAATTCGGGACTAGGAACTAGCACAGATACGCAGTATTTT. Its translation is CATNSGLGTSTDTQYF.

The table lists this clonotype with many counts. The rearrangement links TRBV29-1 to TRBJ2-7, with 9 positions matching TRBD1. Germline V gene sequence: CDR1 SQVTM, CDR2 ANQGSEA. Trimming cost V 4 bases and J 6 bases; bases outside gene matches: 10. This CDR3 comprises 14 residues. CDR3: CSVVMVDRGGEQYF. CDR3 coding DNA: TGCAGCGTTGTAATGGTCGACAGGGGGGGCGAGCAGTACTTC.

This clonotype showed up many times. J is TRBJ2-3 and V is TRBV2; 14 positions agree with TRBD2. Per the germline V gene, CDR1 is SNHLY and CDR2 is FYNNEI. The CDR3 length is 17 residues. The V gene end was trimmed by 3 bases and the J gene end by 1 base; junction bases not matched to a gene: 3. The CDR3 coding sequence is TGTGCCAGCAGTGAGGGACTAGCGGGGGTCGGCACAGATACGCAGTATTTT. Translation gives CASSEGLAGVGTDTQYF.

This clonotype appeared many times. This CDR3 is CASRSTGNYGYTF. In DNA, the CDR3 is TGCGCCAGCAGATCGACCGGGAACTATGGCTACACCTTC. The chain recombines TRBV5-1 with TRBJ1-2; D gene uncertain. This CDR3 contains 13 residues. Deletions cut 5 bases from V and 2 bases from J, with 10 bases between. CDR1 SGHRS and CDR2 YFSETQ come from the germline V gene. The whole variable domain, filled in from reference TRBV5-1 and TRBJ1-2, reads KAGVTQTPRYLIKTRGQQVTLSCSPISGHRSVSWYQQTPGQGLQFLFEYFSETQRNKGNFPGRFSGRQFSNSRSEMNVSTLELGDSALYLCASRSTGNYGYTFGSGTRLTVV.

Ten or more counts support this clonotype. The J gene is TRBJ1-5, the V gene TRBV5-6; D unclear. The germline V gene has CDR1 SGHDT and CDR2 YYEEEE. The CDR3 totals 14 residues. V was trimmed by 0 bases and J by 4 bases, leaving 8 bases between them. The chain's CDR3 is CASSLGQHNQPQHF. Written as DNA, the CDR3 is TGTGCCAGCAGCTTGGGCCAGCATAATCAGCCCCAGCATTTT.

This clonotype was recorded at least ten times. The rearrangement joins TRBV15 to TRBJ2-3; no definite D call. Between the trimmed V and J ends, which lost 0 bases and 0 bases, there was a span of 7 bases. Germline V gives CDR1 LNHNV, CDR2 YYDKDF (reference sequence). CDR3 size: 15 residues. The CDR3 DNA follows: TGTGCCACCAGCAGAGAGGACGGAAGCACAGATACGCAGTATTTT. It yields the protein CATSREDGSTDTQYF. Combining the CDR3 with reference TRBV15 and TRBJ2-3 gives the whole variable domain DAMVIQNPRYQVTQFGKPVTLSCSQTLNHNVMYWYQQKSSQAPKLLFHYYDKDFNNEADTPDNFQSRRPNTSFCFLDIRSPGLGDTAMYLCATSREDGSTDTQYFGPGTRLTVL.

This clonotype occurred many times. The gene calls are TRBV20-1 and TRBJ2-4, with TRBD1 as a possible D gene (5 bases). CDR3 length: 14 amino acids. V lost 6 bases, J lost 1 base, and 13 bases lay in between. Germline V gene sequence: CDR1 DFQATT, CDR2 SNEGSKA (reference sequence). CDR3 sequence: CSAHFQGAKNIQYF. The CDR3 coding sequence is TGCAGTGCACACTTCCAGGGTGCCAAAAACATTCAGTACTTC.

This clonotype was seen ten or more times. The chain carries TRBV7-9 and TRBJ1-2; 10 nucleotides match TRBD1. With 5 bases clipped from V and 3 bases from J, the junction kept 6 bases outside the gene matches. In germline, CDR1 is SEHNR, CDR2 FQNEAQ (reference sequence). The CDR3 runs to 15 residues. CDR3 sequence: CASSRTTGGYYGYTF. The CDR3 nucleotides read TGTGCCAGCAGCCGCACGACAGGGGGCTACTATGGCTACACCTTC.

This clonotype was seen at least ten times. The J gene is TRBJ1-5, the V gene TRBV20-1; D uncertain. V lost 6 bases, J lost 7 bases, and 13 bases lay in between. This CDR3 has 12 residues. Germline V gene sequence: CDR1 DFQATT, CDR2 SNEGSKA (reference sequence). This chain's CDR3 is CSAAGGIQPQHF. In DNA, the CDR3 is TGCAGTGCCGCCGGAGGGATCCAGCCCCAGCATTTT.

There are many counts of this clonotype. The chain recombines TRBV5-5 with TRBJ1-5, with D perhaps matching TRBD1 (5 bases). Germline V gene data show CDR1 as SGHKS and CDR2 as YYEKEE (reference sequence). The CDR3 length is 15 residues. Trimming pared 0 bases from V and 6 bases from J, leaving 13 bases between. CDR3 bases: TGTGCCAGCAGCTTGGACGGGGGAGGGAGTCAGCCCCAGCATTTT. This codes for CASSLDGGGSQPQHF.

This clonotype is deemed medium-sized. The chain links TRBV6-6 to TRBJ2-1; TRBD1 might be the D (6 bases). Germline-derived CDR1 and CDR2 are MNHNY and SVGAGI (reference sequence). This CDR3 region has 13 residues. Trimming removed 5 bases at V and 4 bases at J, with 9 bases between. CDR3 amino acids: CASSGGQYNEQFF. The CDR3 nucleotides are TGTGCCAGCAGTGGGGGCCAGTACAATGAGCAGTTCTTC.

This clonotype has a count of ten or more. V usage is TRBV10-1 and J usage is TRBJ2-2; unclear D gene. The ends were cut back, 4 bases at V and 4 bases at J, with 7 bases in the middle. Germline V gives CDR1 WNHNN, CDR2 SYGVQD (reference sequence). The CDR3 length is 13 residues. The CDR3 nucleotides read TGCGCCAGCAGTGCAACCGGCACCGGGGAGCTGTTTTTT. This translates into CASSATGTGELFF.